A single T cell receptor beta chain is shown here with its context. As yet, its antigen is unknown. The same CDR3 is also encoded by other DNA sequences in this sample. These data belong to a study of T cell responses to AZD1222 COVID-19 vaccine. Notes on the study in general: The sample set comprised mostly white British donors with more females, and clonal diversity was possibly underestimated. The study reported that nearly half of spike-specific TCRs target unmutated variant regions. Spike-specific TCRs gained breadth and depth after people received two AZD1222 doses.

V lost 6 bases, J lost 2 bases, and 11 bases lay in between. CDR3 length: 14 residues. Germline-derived CDR1 and CDR2 are SNHLY and FYNNEI. The method was immunoSEQ multiplex PCR; TCRdb's version includes in-frame clones alone and lacks a portion of them. This sample yields over 130,000 clones, of which roughly 88% are seen a single time; around 1.6% belongs to the top ten. Sequenced material: peripheral blood, taken 28 days after the second AZD1222 dose. The rearrangement links TRBV2 to TRBJ1-5; D is unclear. The receptor was derived from an adult who received the AZD1222 COVID-19 vaccine. The CDR3 loop is CASRGRGGNQPQHF. DNA of the CDR3: TGTGCCAGCAGAGGACGCGGGGGCAATCAGCCCCAGCATTTT.